These 15 T cell receptor beta chains came from one sample sequenced in a study of blood T cell repertoires in COVID-19. The table came from immunoSEQ multiplex PCR; TCRdb's copy has only in-frame clones and leaves some out. The data hold more than 200,000 clones, with around 90% observed a single time. The sample was peripheral blood. Every receptor here comes from a man between 65 and 85 years old with acute or convalescent COVID-19.

This clone was seen only once. The rearrangement uses TRBV24-1 and TRBJ2-1; the match to TRBD2 covers 10 bases. This CDR3 is built from 16 residues. Trimming cost V 2 bases and J 3 bases; bases outside gene matches: 3. CDR1 KGHDR and CDR2 SFDVKD come from the germline V gene. The CDR3: CATSDSLAGVYNEQFF. In DNA, the CDR3 is TGTGCCACCAGTGATTCCCTAGCGGGAGTCTACAATGAGCAGTTCTTC.

The sample holds a few counts of this clone. The V call is TRBV19, the J call TRBJ2-7; the D gene is possibly TRBD1 (6 bases). V shed 2 bases and J shed 2 bases, with 10 bases lying between them. Per germline, CDR1 LNHDA and CDR2 SQIVND (reference sequence). This CDR3 is built from 14 residues. The CDR3 loop is CASSISAGAYEQYF. The CDR3 nucleotides read TGTGCCAGTAGTATATCGGCAGGGGCCTACGAGCAGTACTTC. Filled out from reference TRBV19 and TRBJ2-7, the complete variable domain reads DGGITQSPKYLFRKEGQNVTLSCEQNLNHDAMYWYRQDPGQGLRLIYYSQIVNDFQKGDIAEGYSVSREKKESFPLTVTSAQKNPTAFYLCASSISAGAYEQYFGPGTRLTVT.

Many counts were recorded for this clone. The chain recombines TRBV3-1 (or the pseudogene TRBV3-2) with TRBJ2-4; TRBD2 matches 14 bases. The trim removed 0 bases at V and 3 bases at J, leaving 7 bases unmatched. Germline V gene sequence: CDR1 LGHDT, CDR2 YNNKEL (reference sequence). The CDR3 length is 19 residues. CDR3 protein: CASSQDWTSGRRGKNIQYF. The CDR3 bases are TGTGCCAGCAGCCAAGACTGGACTAGCGGGAGGCGGGGCAAAAACATTCAGTACTTC.

V usage is TRBV28 and J usage is TRBJ2-3; D gene uncertain. The CDR3 has 18 amino acids. Germline V gene data show CDR1 as MDHEN and CDR2 as SYDVKM. Trimming removed 2 bases from V and 0 bases from J, with 18 bases in between. CDR3 DNA: TGTGCCAGCAGTTTAGAAGTGTCTATTCTCGCTAGCACAGATACGCAGTATTTT. This sequence encodes CASSLEVSILASTDTQYF.

The chain employs TRBV27 and TRBJ2-7; 11 nucleotides align to TRBD1. With V trimmed by 6 bases and J by 3 bases, 10 bases remained unmatched. Germline CDR1 is MNHEY and CDR2 is SMNVEV (reference sequence). This CDR3 contains 16 residues. CDR3 bases: TGTGCCAGCAGGCGGACAGGGGGCGATTGGTTCTACGAGCAGTACTTC. Its translation is CASRRTGGDWFYEQYF.

The chain recombines TRBV4-2 with TRBJ1-2; D gene uncertain. The germline CDR1 and CDR2 sequences are LGHNA and YNFKEQ. This CDR3 comprises 14 residues. V dropped 0 bases and J dropped 8 bases, with 13 bases sitting between them. This CDR3 is CASSQDLGARGYTF. DNA of the CDR3: TGTGCCAGCAGCCAAGATCTGGGAGCGAGGGGCTACACCTTC.

The rearrangement joins TRBV19 to TRBJ2-1; the match to TRBD1 covers 7 bases. Per germline, CDR1 LNHDA and CDR2 SQIVND (reference sequence). The V and J ends lost 8 bases and 3 bases, in that order; junction bases with no gene match: 4. CDR3 length equals 13 residues. CDR3 coding DNA: TGTGCCAGTGGACAGGAAGACTACAATGAGCAGTTCTTC. Its translation: CASGQEDYNEQFF.

The V and J genes are TRBV7-2 and TRBJ2-5, with 7 bases identical to TRBD1. This CDR3 is 14 amino acids long. Germline V gives CDR1 SGHTA, CDR2 FQGNSA. Trimming took 4 bases from V and 3 from J; bases not matched to a gene: 5. In DNA, the CDR3 is TGTGCCAGCAGCTCGCCCGGGACAGAAGAGACCCAGTACTTC. The encoded protein is CASSSPGTEETQYF.

This clone appeared a single time. This rearrangement joins TRBV5-1 to TRBJ1-6, with 7 nucleotides matching TRBD1. From germline, CDR1 is SGHRS and CDR2 YFSETQ. Trimming at V came to 4 bases and at J to 5 bases, leaving 6 bases not matched to a gene. CDR3 size: 15 residues. The CDR3 loop is CASSLRTGNNSPLHF. CDR3 bases: TGCGCCAGCAGCCTAAGGACAGGCAATAATTCACCCCTCCACTTT. Full variable domain (rest looked up from reference TRBV5-1 and TRBJ1-6): KAGVTQTPRYLIKTRGQQVTLSCSPISGHRSVSWYQQTPGQGLQFLFEYFSETQRNKGNFPGRFSGRQFSNSRSEMNVSTLELGDSALYLCASSLRTGNNSPLHFGNGTRLTVT.

The chain is built from TRBV29-1 and TRBJ2-2; 9 positions agree with TRBD2. Per the germline V gene, CDR1 is SQVTM and CDR2 is ANQGSEA. Germline trimming cut 7 bases from V and 0 bases from J; bases unmatched to any gene: 3. The CDR3 covers 14 residues. The CDR3: CSAGLATNTGELFF. As DNA, the CDR3 is TGCAGCGCCGGACTAGCGACGAACACCGGGGAGCTGTTTTTT.

The chain uses TRBV2 and TRBJ1-1; D possibly corresponds to TRBD1 (6 bases). The CDR3 spans 13 residues. The V gene's germline CDR1 is SNHLY and CDR2 FYNNEI. V lost 3 bases and J 5 bases, leaving 10 bases between the germline ends. The CDR3 loop is CASSEGQTTEAFF. In DNA, the CDR3 is TGTGCCAGCAGTGAGGGACAAACGACTGAAGCTTTCTTT.

CDR3 sequence reads: CASSVDVREGWETQYF. As DNA, the CDR3 is TGTGCCAGCAGCGTAGATGTGCGGGAGGGCTGGGAGACCCAGTACTTC. This rearrangement joins TRBV9 to TRBJ2-5; 9 bases match TRBD2. The CDR3 runs 16 residues. Per the germline V gene, CDR1 is SGDLS and CDR2 is YYNGEE. Trimming removed 0 bases from V and 5 bases from J; junction bases left unmatched: 8.

CDR3 DNA sequence: TGTGCCAGCAGCTTGTCGGGAGGACTCTTTGAGCAGTTCTTC. This gives the protein CASSLSGGLFEQFF. The V call is TRBV7-8, the J call TRBJ2-1, with TRBD2 identical over 7 bases. The CDR3 runs 14 residues. Germline CDR1 reads SGHVS; CDR2 reads FQNEAQ. Trimming cost V 3 bases and J 9 bases; bases outside gene matches: 8.

This chain uses TRBV3-1 (or the pseudogene TRBV3-2) with TRBJ2-3; 7 bases map to TRBD2. Germline loops: CDR1 LGHDT, CDR2 YNNKEL (reference sequence). The CDR3 runs 16 residues. Losses at the gene ends were 3 bases for V and 1 base for J; bases not matched to a gene: 7. The chain's CDR3 is CASSHNWGGGTDTQYF. CDR3 DNA: TGTGCCAGCAGCCACAACTGGGGGGGAGGCACAGATACGCAGTATTTT.

This chain joins TRBV2 and TRBJ1-3; a weak D match, TRBD1 (6 bases). The germline V and J ends were trimmed by 5 bases and 0 bases, with 11 bases remaining between them. CDR1 is SNHLY and CDR2 is FYNNEI in the germline V gene. The CDR3 runs to 15 residues. In DNA, the CDR3 is TGTGCCAGCAGTTACGAAGGGGGCTCTGGAAACACCATATATTTT. Its translation is CASSYEGGSGNTIYF.